This T cell receptor beta chain came from a study of OX40 agonist ivuxolimab in advanced cancers. The germline V and J ends were trimmed by 5 bases and 8 bases, with 13 bases remaining between them. In germline, CDR1 is SGHKS, CDR2 YYEKEE (reference sequence). The CDR3 is 13 residues long. If patients had autoimmune disease history or systemic immunosuppression, they were excluded. Clones were read by immunoSEQ multiplex PCR, and TCRdb kept only the in-frame ones, dropping some. The sample lists about 82,000 clones, 83% seen once, with approximately 0.85% in the top ten. This sequence originates from an adult with an advanced solid tumor such as melanoma, head and neck, liver or kidney cancer. J is TRBJ1-4 and V is TRBV5-5; unclear D gene. This specimen was CD4+ or CD8+ T cells sorted from blood, taken in a trial of the OX40 agonist ivuxolimab. The CDR3 reads CASSSPGTEKLFF. The CDR3, as DNA: TGTGCCAGCAGTTCCCCGGGAACGGAAAAACTGTTTTTT.